Following are 24 T cell receptor beta chains from one sample sequenced in a study of OX40 agonist ivuxolimab in advanced cancers. Clones were sequenced by immunoSEQ multiplex PCR, and TCRdb holds only the in-frame ones, with some missing. The sample lists some 35,000 clones; about 82% were seen once. The source material was CD4+ or CD8+ T cells sorted from blood, sampled in a trial of the OX40 agonist ivuxolimab. Receptors originate from an adult with an advanced solid tumor such as melanoma, head and neck, liver or kidney cancer.

The V and J genes are TRBV28 and TRBJ1-1, with D possibly matching TRBD1 (5 bases). The CDR3 loop spans 15 amino acids. Trimming took 0 bases from V and 3 from J, leaving 11 bases between them. CDR1 is MDHEN, CDR2 SYDVKM, per germline. CDR3 sequence: CASSLWLGGYTEAFF. The DNA for the CDR3 is TGTGCCAGCAGTTTATGGCTGGGGGGATACACTGAAGCTTTCTTT.

A word on this clone: The junction shows a germline mismatch at one end, possibly a read error. The chain employs TRBV27 and TRBJ1-1, with a tentative D call TRBD1 (6 bases). CDR3 length: 12 amino acids. CDR1 is MNHEY, CDR2 SMNVEV, per germline (reference sequence). The DNA of the CDR3 is TGTACCAGCGGGGGGCTGGGAACTGAAGCTTTCTTT. It translates to CTSGGLGTEAFF.

The chain couples TRBV14 to TRBJ2-2, with D unresolved. Germline-derived CDR1 and CDR2 are SGHDN and FVKESK. CDR3 length: 15 amino acids. With 0 bases removed from V and 0 bases from J, the gap between germline ends came to 5 bases. The CDR3 region is CASSQERSNTGELFF. The DNA for the CDR3 is TGTGCCAGCAGCCAAGAACGGTCGAACACCGGGGAGCTGTTTTTT.

The V call is TRBV27, the J call TRBJ2-7, with D possibly matching TRBD1 (6 bases). Germline V gene sequence: CDR1 MNHEY, CDR2 SMNVEV (reference sequence). Trimming shortened V by 5 bases and J by 3 bases, and 11 bases separated the two germline ends. The CDR3 is made up of 13 amino acids. CDR3 coding DNA: TGTGCCAGCAGTGCAGGGGTTGGCTACGAGCAGTACTTC. It is translated as CASSAGVGYEQYF.

This clone was seen only once. The chain uses TRBV7-3 and TRBJ2-3; 7 bases line up with TRBD1. Per germline, CDR1 SGHTA and CDR2 FQGTGA. V gave up 5 bases and J gave up 3 bases; unmatched junction bases: 11. CDR3 length: 16 residues. The CDR3 here is CASSPLRDSKTDTQYF. In DNA, the CDR3 is TGTGCCAGCAGCCCCCTCCGGGACAGCAAAACAGATACGCAGTATTTT.

The rearrangement uses TRBV27 and TRBJ2-3; maybe TRBD1 (5 bases). The ends were cut back, 2 bases at V and 6 bases at J, with 15 bases in the middle. The CDR3 consists of 15 residues. Germline-derived CDR1 and CDR2 are MNHEY and SMNVEV (reference sequence). In DNA form, the CDR3 reads TGTGCCAGCAGTTTACAGACAGCAGGGCATGATACGCAGTATTTT. The encoded protein is CASSLQTAGHDTQYF.

The V gene is TRBV2, the J gene TRBJ2-5, with 9 bases identical to TRBD2. Trimming removed 1 base from V and 4 bases from J; junction bases left unmatched: 7. Germline loops: CDR1 SNHLY, CDR2 FYNNEI. The CDR3 is 16 amino acids. CDR3 DNA: TGTGCCAGCAGTGAAGTCGGTAGCGGGGGCACAGAGACCCAGTACTTC. Its translation: CASSEVGSGGTETQYF. Full variable domain (outside the CDR3, taken from reference TRBV2 and TRBJ2-5): EPEVTQTPSHQVTQMGQEVILRCVPISNHLYFYWYRQILGQKVEFLVSFYNNEISEKSEIFDDQFSVERPDGSNFTLKIRSTKLEDSAMYFCASSEVGSGGTETQYFGPGTRLLVL.

The rearrangement uses TRBV25-1 and TRBJ2-5, with TRBD1 identical over 7 bases. From germline, CDR1 is MGHDK and CDR2 SYGVNS. The V segment lost 0 bases and the J segment 4 bases; nucleotides outside the gene matches: 5. The CDR3 extends over 15 amino acids. CDR3 nucleotide sequence: TGTGCCAGCAGTGAATATAGGGGGCTAGGAGAGACCCAGTACTTC. Translation: CASSEYRGLGETQYF.

The rearrangement uses TRBV28 and TRBJ1-2; TRBD1 agrees at 8 bases. Germline V gives CDR1 MDHEN, CDR2 SYDVKM. V dropped 2 bases and J dropped 4; count of bases not matched to a gene: 6. The CDR3 loop spans 15 amino acids. The CDR3 nucleotides are TGTGCCAGCAGTTTACCACAGGGGGTTCCCTATGGCTACACCTTC. Amino acid sequence: CASSLPQGVPYGYTF.

The gene calls are TRBV2 and TRBJ1-1; no reliable D call. CDR3 length: 17 amino acids. V was clipped by 2 bases and J by 5 bases, with 21 bases between them. Looked up from germline, CDR1 is SNHLY and CDR2 is FYNNEI. In DNA form, the CDR3 reads TGTGCCAGCAGTGAAAATCCCCTGAGATCTTATAGGACTGAAGCTTTCTTT. Translating it yields CASSENPLRSYRTEAFF.

The J gene is TRBJ1-2, the V gene TRBV28; D is unresolved. The CDR3 runs 13 residues. V shed 4 bases and J shed 5 bases, with 11 bases lying between them. From germline, CDR1 is MDHEN and CDR2 SYDVKM. The CDR3: CASSSFNSYGYTF. The CDR3 coding sequence is TGTGCCAGCAGTTCCTTTAACAGTTATGGCTACACCTTC.

The V call is TRBV7-6, the J call TRBJ2-2; D call uncertain. This CDR3 is built from 12 residues. V shed 6 bases and J shed 8 bases, with 10 bases lying between them. CDR1 SGHVS and CDR2 FNYEAQ come from the germline V gene. As DNA, the CDR3 is TGTGCCAGCAGTTTTGGAGCGGGGGAGCTGTTTTTT. The encoded protein is CASSFGAGELFF.

This clone was recorded a few times. V is TRBV5-4 and J is TRBJ1-5, with 12 bases identical to TRBD1. This CDR3 contains 15 residues. The ends lost 4 bases at V and 8 bases at J; junction bases unmatched: 7. Germline V lookup: CDR1 SGHNT, CDR2 YYREEE (reference sequence). CDR3 in DNA: TGTGCCAGCAGCCGTGGGACAGGGGGCACGGAGCCCCAGCATTTT. Its protein is CASSRGTGGTEPQHF.

J is TRBJ2-2 and V is TRBV30; D tentatively fits TRBD1 or TRBD2 (5 bases each). CDR1 and CDR2 from the germline V gene are GTSNPN and SVGIG (reference sequence). CDR3 length: 15 amino acids. Between the trimmed V and J ends, which lost 5 bases and 5 bases, there was a span of 18 bases. For the CDR3, the DNA is TGTGCCTGGCGGGACCCGAGAACCGGGACCGGGGAGCTGTTTTTT. Translated, it gives CAWRDPRTGTGELFF.

The sample holds one count of this clone. The CDR3 is CASSTAVADSYEQYF. DNA of the CDR3: TGTGCCAGCAGCACAGCGGTTGCGGACTCCTACGAGCAGTACTTC. This chain uses TRBV5-6 with TRBJ2-7, with D maybe TRBD2 (5 bases). CDR3 length: 15 amino acids. The V end was cut by 4 bases, the J end by 0 bases, with 14 bases between. Germline-derived CDR1 and CDR2 are SGHDT and YYEEEE.

This clone is a singleton in its sample. The genes are TRBV7-9 and TRBJ1-4; possible D gene TRBD1, 6 bases. This CDR3 is 14 amino acids long. Germline values: CDR1 SEHNR, CDR2 FQNEAQ (reference sequence). The germline V and J ends were trimmed by 3 bases and 4 bases, with 9 bases remaining between them. CDR3 DNA sequence: TGTGCCAGCAGCTTGGACAGACTTAATGAAAAACTGTTTTTT. Protein sequence: CASSLDRLNEKLFF.

The V and J genes are TRBV10-1 and TRBJ2-1, with D perhaps matching TRBD2 (6 bases). The CDR3 extends over 14 amino acids. V was shortened by 6 bases and J by 8 bases, with 17 bases between the two germline ends. Per the germline V gene, CDR1 is WNHNN and CDR2 is SYGVQD (reference sequence). CDR3 in DNA: TGCGCCAGCAGCCGGGACTCCGCCTCCCATGAGCAGTTCTTC. It codes for CASSRDSASHEQFF.

For the CDR3, the DNA is TGTGCCAGCACGTGGGGAAACACTGAAGCTTTCTTT. Translating gives CASTWGNTEAFF. The chain is built from TRBV25-1 and TRBJ1-1; no firm D call. Germline-derived CDR1 and CDR2 are MGHDK and SYGVNS. The CDR3 sequence is 12 residues long. V lost 7 bases and J 2 bases, leaving 8 bases between the germline ends.

The DNA for the CDR3 is TGTGCCAGTAGCACTCTGGCCAGACTAGCGCCCAACACCGGGGAGCTGTTTTTT. Its translation is CASSTLARLAPNTGELFF. The chain links TRBV19 to TRBJ2-2; 8 bases agree with TRBD2. J gave up 2 bases and V 6 bases, and 14 bases lay outside the gene matches. CDR3 length equals 18 residues. The germline CDR1 and CDR2 sequences are LNHDA and SQIVND (reference sequence).

To note about this clone: This sample includes further DNA sequences coding for the same CDR3. The chain has TRBV6-1 and TRBJ2-7; D ambiguous. V lost 2 bases, J lost 4 bases, and 9 bases lay in between. From germline, CDR1 is MNHNS and CDR2 SASEGT. The CDR3 runs 13 residues. The CDR3 nucleotides are TGTGCCAGCAGTGAACCCGGACCATACGAGCAGTACTTC. Protein sequence: CASSEPGPYEQYF.

The rearrangement links TRBV7-6 to TRBJ1-5, with unresolved D. Germline V gene data show CDR1 as SGHVS and CDR2 as FNYEAQ. This CDR3 contains 15 residues. V dropped 2 bases and J dropped 1 base, with 9 bases sitting between them. CDR3 bases: TGTGCCAGCAGCTTAAGGGCGGGGAGCAATCAGCCCCAGCATTTT. It encodes CASSLRAGSNQPQHF.

J is TRBJ2-7 and V is TRBV5-4; either TRBD1 or TRBD2 may supply D (6 bases each). The CDR3 consists of 14 residues. With 1 base removed from V and 7 bases from J, the gap between germline ends came to 15 bases. Germline-derived CDR1 and CDR2 are SGHNT and YYREEE (reference sequence). The CDR3: CASSLMGGVWEQYF. Written as DNA, the CDR3 is TGTGCCAGCAGCTTGATGGGGGGCGTATGGGAGCAGTACTTC.

This rearrangement joins TRBV6-1 to TRBJ2-7; D not certain. V lost 6 bases, J lost 4 bases, and 10 bases lay in between. CDR3 length: 12 amino acids. Germline V gene lookup returns CDR1 MNHNS and CDR2 SASEGT. The CDR3 region has the DNA TGTGCCAGCAGGGCGACCCCATACGAGCAGTACTTC. Amino acid sequence: CASRATPYEQYF.

This chain links TRBV6-1 with TRBJ1-1, with a possible D match to TRBD1 (5 bases). Germline V gene data show CDR1 as MNHNS and CDR2 as SASEGT. This CDR3 is built from 13 residues. The V end lost 5 bases, the J end lost 10 bases, and 17 bases lay between the germline ends. In DNA form, the CDR3 reads TGTGCCAGCAGTCCCTGGGACGGTTATGGAGCTTTCTTT. Translating it yields CASSPWDGYGAFF.